This passage covers 32 T cell receptor beta chains from one sample sequenced in a study of blood T cell repertoires in COVID-19. Here immunoSEQ multiplex PCR was the method, and the copy in TCRdb shows in-frame clones only, minus some. Among 300,000 to 450,000 clones listed, 85% were seen once. What was sequenced was peripheral blood. These receptors originate from a woman aged 18-30 years with acute or convalescent COVID-19.

J is TRBJ1-3 and V is TRBV5-5; a weak D match, TRBD1 (6 bases). V lost 2 bases and J lost 6, with 15 bases in between. CDR1 and CDR2 from the germline V gene are SGHKS and YYEKEE (reference sequence). CDR3 length: 15 amino acids. CDR3 sequence reads: CASSLSWPGENTIYF. The CDR3 nucleotides read TGTGCCAGCAGCTTATCATGGCCAGGGGAAAACACCATATATTTT.

The CDR3 loop is CASRLTGDWVDGYTF. The CDR3 DNA reads as TGCGCCAGCAGATTGACCGGGGATTGGGTGGATGGCTACACCTTC. The chain recombines TRBV5-1 with TRBJ1-2; no clear D. This CDR3 is 15 amino acids long. V dropped 5 bases and J dropped 6 bases, with 20 bases sitting between them. Germline CDR1 reads SGHRS; CDR2 reads YFSETQ.

The rearrangement uses TRBV5-6 and TRBJ2-3; D is undetermined. The CDR3 is made up of 15 amino acids. CDR1 SGHDT and CDR2 YYEEEE come from the germline V gene. The V end lost 0 bases, the J end lost 0 bases, and 8 bases lay between the germline ends. The CDR3 is CASSLDPRSTDTQYF. CDR3 coding DNA: TGTGCCAGCAGCTTGGACCCCAGGAGCACAGATACGCAGTATTTT.

The chain links TRBV10-3 to TRBJ1-2, with D possibly matching TRBD1 (5 bases). CDR3 size: 16 residues. Germline CDR1 ENHRY, CDR2 SYGVKD. The V and J ends lost 0 bases and 4 bases respectively, with 15 bases between them. The CDR3 spells CAISESVGVGGYGYTF. The CDR3 DNA is TGTGCCATCAGTGAGTCGGTAGGGGTCGGGGGCTATGGCTACACCTTC.

The chain uses TRBV5-4 and TRBJ1-6, with 9 bases identical to TRBD1. The CDR3 is 16 amino acids. Trimming cost V 4 bases and J 8 bases; bases outside gene matches: 10. CDR1 SGHNT and CDR2 YYREEE come from the germline V gene (reference sequence). CDR3 amino acids: CASSLPGQGLDSPLHF. DNA of the CDR3: TGTGCCAGCAGCCTCCCGGGACAGGGTTTGGATTCACCCCTCCACTTT.

V and J are TRBV6-5 and TRBJ1-5, with D tentatively TRBD1 (6 bases). Per the germline V gene, CDR1 is MNHEY and CDR2 is SVGAGI. V lost 6 bases and J 5 bases, leaving 11 bases between the germline ends. The CDR3 extends over 13 amino acids. In DNA form, the CDR3 reads TGTGCCAGCAGGTGGACAGTTGATCAGCCCCAGCATTTT. Protein: CASRWTVDQPQHF.

The rearrangement uses TRBV12-5 and TRBJ1-1, with 7 bases fitting TRBD1. The CDR3 has 17 amino acids. Germline V gives CDR1 LGHNT, CDR2 FRNRAP. V shed 0 bases, J shed 3 bases, and the junction held 10 bases outside the gene matches. The CDR3 DNA is TGTGCTAGTGGTTTGGTCGGACAGGAGGTTGGCTACACTGAAGCTTTCTTT. This codes for CASGLVGQEVGYTEAFF. The full variable domain, rest sourced from reference TRBV12-5 and TRBJ1-1, is DARVTQTPRHKVTEMGQEVTMRCQPILGHNTVFWYRQTMMQGLELLAYFRNRAPLDDSGMPKDRFSAEMPDATLATLKIQPSEPRDSAVYFCASGLVGQEVGYTEAFFGQGTRLTVV.

The chain employs TRBV27 and TRBJ2-7; tentatively, D is TRBD2 (6 bases). V dropped 3 bases and J dropped 6 bases, with 12 bases sitting between them. CDR1 MNHEY and CDR2 SMNVEV come from the germline V gene (reference sequence). CDR3 length: 13 amino acids. Here the CDR3 DNA reads TGTGCCAGCAGTTTGGGGCTAGCGACCGAGCAGTACTTC. Protein: CASSLGLATEQYF.

The genes are TRBV6-5 and TRBJ1-5; the D gene is possibly TRBD1 (5 bases). The germline CDR1 and CDR2 sequences are MNHEY and SVGAGI. The germline V and J ends were trimmed by 8 bases and 0 bases, with 8 bases remaining between them. The CDR3 has 13 amino acids. CDR3 residues: CASGGSSNQPQHF. CDR3 nucleotide sequence: TGTGCCAGCGGGGGGAGTAGCAATCAGCCCCAGCATTTT.

The chain has TRBV28 and TRBJ2-1; 10 bases map to TRBD2. The CDR3 has 15 residues. The V and J ends lost 6 bases and 9 bases, in that order; junction bases with no gene match: 11. Germline lookup yields CDR1 MDHEN and CDR2 SYDVKM. This CDR3 reads CASRPAGGPRVEQFF. Here the CDR3 DNA reads TGTGCCAGCAGACCAGCGGGAGGGCCTCGGGTTGAGCAGTTCTTC.

The chain couples TRBV2 to TRBJ2-3; 7 bases line up with TRBD2. Germline CDR1 SNHLY, CDR2 FYNNEI. J lost 1 base, V lost 0 bases, and 7 bases had no gene match. The CDR3 is 17 amino acids. The CDR3 DNA is TGTGCCAGCAGTGAAGCGGGAGGGAATCCGGGCACAGATACGCAGTATTTT. Its protein product is CASSEAGGNPGTDTQYF.

The V and J genes are TRBV5-4 and TRBJ1-1, with D perhaps matching TRBD1 (6 bases). Trimming shortened V by 4 bases and J by 5 bases, and 12 bases separated the two germline ends. CDR3 length: 13 residues. Germline lookup yields CDR1 SGHNT and CDR2 YYREEE (reference sequence). Written as DNA, the CDR3 is TGTGCCAGCAGCATGACAGGATGGACTGAAGCTTTCTTT. Protein: CASSMTGWTEAFF.

The chain couples TRBV19 to TRBJ2-2; 9 bases map to TRBD1. The CDR3 is made up of 16 amino acids. Germline CDR1 is LNHDA and CDR2 is SQIVND (reference sequence). J lost 3 bases, V lost 3 bases, and 5 bases had no gene match. In nucleotides, the CDR3 is TGTGCCAGTAGTATTGGAGACAGGGGGGACACCGGGGAGCTGTTTTTT. It is translated as CASSIGDRGDTGELFF.

The J gene is TRBJ1-2, the V gene TRBV6-5; TRBD1 matches at 9 bases. The germline gives CDR1 MNHEY, CDR2 SVGAGI. Losses at the gene ends were 6 bases for V and 5 bases for J; bases not matched to a gene: 7. The CDR3 sequence is 14 residues long. The CDR3 coding sequence is TGTGCCAGCAGAGTCACAGGGGGCGAATATGGCTACACCTTC. Translating it yields CASRVTGGEYGYTF.

The genes are TRBV21-1 and TRBJ1-5; the D call of TRBD1 is as the table states it, not checked on the DNA. TRBV21-1 is recorded as a pseudogene. CDR3 length: 15 amino acids. The CDR3 loop reads CASSKGGQSWQPQHF. DNA for the CDR3: TGTGCCAGCAGCAAAGGGGGACAGTCCTGGCAGCCCCAGCATTTT.

The chain joins TRBV20-1 to TRBJ2-7; 9 bases map to TRBD2. The CDR3 spans 15 residues. The junction had 8 bases not matched to a gene; V was cut back by 3 bases and J by 2 bases. Looked up from germline, CDR1 is DFQATT and CDR2 is SNEGSKA (reference sequence). CDR3 region: CSASASGVRAYEQYF. CDR3 coding DNA: TGCAGTGCTAGTGCTAGCGGGGTCAGGGCCTACGAGCAGTACTTC.

The rearrangement links TRBV5-1 to TRBJ1-3, with 10 bases aligning to TRBD1. The germline CDR1 and CDR2 sequences are SGHRS and YFSETQ. V shed 5 bases, J shed 2 bases, and the junction held 4 bases outside the gene matches. The length of the CDR3 is 15 residues. The CDR3 nucleotides are TGCGCCAGCAGTCGAGACAGGGGGCCTGGAAACACCATATATTTT. Translated: CASSRDRGPGNTIYF.

This clone was found a few times. This chain uses TRBV5-1 with TRBJ1-2, with D possibly matching TRBD1 (5 bases). CDR1 and CDR2 (germline): SGHRS, YFSETQ. This CDR3 is built from 13 residues. Trimming removed 4 bases from V and 4 bases from J, with 11 bases in between. In nucleotides, the CDR3 is TGCGCCAGCAGCGCCAGGGTTAGCTATGGCTACACCTTC. Amino acid sequence: CASSARVSYGYTF. The full variable domain, with the rest looked up from reference TRBV5-1 and TRBJ1-2, is KAGVTQTPRYLIKTRGQQVTLSCSPISGHRSVSWYQQTPGQGLQFLFEYFSETQRNKGNFPGRFSGRQFSNSRSEMNVSTLELGDSALYLCASSARVSYGYTFGSGTRLTVV.

The chain is built from TRBV7-9 and TRBJ2-7, with TRBD1 matching 8 bases. V shed 5 bases and J 3 bases; nucleotides not matched to a gene: 9. From germline, CDR1 is SEHNR and CDR2 FQNEAQ (reference sequence). The CDR3 contains 15 residues. CDR3 sequence: CASSPQGTGNYEQYF. CDR3 nucleotides: TGTGCCAGCAGCCCTCAGGGGACAGGTAACTACGAGCAGTACTTC. The variable domain in full, completed from reference TRBV7-9 and TRBJ2-7, reads DTGVSQNPRHKITKRGQNVTFRCDPISEHNRLYWYRQTLGQGPEFLTYFQNEAQLEKSRLLSDRFSAERPKGSFSTLEIQRTEQGDSAMYLCASSPQGTGNYEQYFGPGTRLTVT.

This chain uses TRBV19 with TRBJ1-1, with unresolved D. The germline gives CDR1 LNHDA, CDR2 SQIVND (reference sequence). Trimming stripped 0 bases from V and 4 bases from J, with 9 bases between. CDR3 length equals 14 residues. The CDR3 here is CASSIDTAGTEAFF. In DNA, the CDR3 is TGTGCCAGTAGTATAGACACTGCCGGCACTGAAGCTTTCTTT. Full variable domain (outside the CDR3, taken from reference TRBV19 and TRBJ1-1): DGGITQSPKYLFRKEGQNVTLSCEQNLNHDAMYWYRQDPGQGLRLIYYSQIVNDFQKGDIAEGYSVSREKKESFPLTVTSAQKNPTAFYLCASSIDTAGTEAFFGQGTRLTVV.

The chain links TRBV21-1 to TRBJ2-3; the listed D gene, TRBD2, was not tested against the DNA. TRBV21-1 is a pseudogene locus. CDR3 length: 14 amino acids. The CDR3 nucleotides read TGTGCCAGCAGCAAAGGGAGGAGCGCAGATACGCAGTATTTT. Encoded protein: CASSKGRSADTQYF.

This sequence joins TRBV14 and TRBJ1-2; 8 positions match TRBD1. CDR1 is SGHDN and CDR2 is FVKESK in the germline V gene. V gave up 6 bases and J gave up 7 bases; unmatched junction bases: 7. CDR3 length: 13 amino acids. This CDR3 reads CASRDWTGFGYTF. CDR3 coding DNA: TGTGCCAGCAGGGATTGGACAGGGTTTGGCTACACCTTC.

The rearrangement joins TRBV30 to TRBJ2-2; D not resolved. Trimming pared 0 bases from V and 4 bases from J, leaving 6 bases between. The germline V gene has CDR1 GTSNPN and CDR2 SVGIG (reference sequence). This CDR3 is built from 13 residues. The CDR3 region is CAWSVLITGELFF. CDR3 in DNA: TGTGCCTGGAGTGTACTGATCACCGGGGAGCTGTTTTTT. Full variable domain (outside the CDR3, taken from reference TRBV30 and TRBJ2-2): SQTIHQWPATLVQPVGSPLSLECTVEGTSNPNLYWYRQAAGRGLQLLFYSVGIGQISSEVPQNLSASRPQDRQFILSSKKLLLSDSGFYLCAWSVLITGELFFGEGSRLTVL.

J is TRBJ1-1 and V is TRBV24-1; D may be TRBD1 (5 bases). V was pared by 8 bases and J by 0 bases, with 18 bases between. CDR1 and CDR2 (germline): KGHDR, SFDVKD. This CDR3 is 16 amino acids long. The CDR3 region is CATTFRTIGVNTEAFF. CDR3 coding DNA: TGTGCCACCACGTTTCGGACAATAGGGGTGAACACTGAAGCTTTCTTT.

V and J are TRBV18 and TRBJ1-6; no reliable D call. The length of the CDR3 is 17 residues. Germline lookup yields CDR1 KGHSH and CDR2 LQKENI. The ends were cut back, 3 bases at V and 5 bases at J, with 17 bases in the middle. CDR3 coding DNA: TGTGCCAGCTCACCCCTCGCAAACAGAGATCATAATTCACCCCTCCACTTT. Its translation is CASSPLANRDHNSPLHF.

The rearrangement links TRBV5-4 to TRBJ2-2; TRBD2 aligns across 7 bases. The CDR3 is 16 amino acids. V trimming: 4 bases; J trimming: 2 bases; junction bases outside the gene matches: 8. CDR1 SGHNT and CDR2 YYREEE come from the germline V gene (reference sequence). The CDR3 DNA is TGTGCCAGCAGCCGACTCCGGGACTACAACACCGGGGAGCTGTTTTTT. Its translation: CASSRLRDYNTGELFF.

This chain connects TRBV24-1 to TRBJ1-4, with 10 bases aligning to TRBD1. The CDR3 consists of 15 residues. J was trimmed by 8 bases and V by 12 bases; bases with no gene match: 14. Germline V gene data show CDR1 as KGHDR and CDR2 as SFDVKD. CDR3 loop: CAPHLDRGPFEKLFF. DNA for the CDR3: TGTGCCCCCCACCTCGACAGGGGGCCTTTCGAAAAACTGTTTTTT.

This chain links TRBV7-2 with TRBJ2-7; TRBD1 matches at 7 bases. V was pared by 4 bases and J by 0 bases, with 3 bases of the junction left unmatched. CDR3 size: 14 residues. Germline CDR1 is SGHTA and CDR2 is FQGNSA. CDR3 region: CASSSRDSSYEQYF. In nucleotides, the CDR3 is TGTGCCAGCAGCTCCCGGGACAGCTCCTACGAGCAGTACTTC.

The rearrangement joins TRBV30 to TRBJ1-5; 10 bases line up with TRBD1. Losses at the gene ends were 2 bases for V and 0 bases for J; bases not matched to a gene: 7. CDR1 and CDR2 from the germline V gene are GTSNPN and SVGIG (reference sequence). The CDR3 is made up of 17 amino acids. Here the CDR3 DNA reads TGTGCCTGGAGTAACCCCCGGGACAGGGGTAGCAATCAGCCCCAGCATTTT. Translation gives CAWSNPRDRGSNQPQHF.

There are a few counts of this clone. The chain has TRBV2 and TRBJ1-4, with unresolved D. Germline lookup yields CDR1 SNHLY and CDR2 FYNNEI. The V and J ends lost 7 bases and 0 bases respectively, with 18 bases between them. The CDR3 is made up of 17 amino acids. This chain's CDR3 is CASILQFGLATNEKLFF. The CDR3 nucleotides are TGTGCCAGCATCCTCCAATTTGGCCTCGCAACTAATGAAAAACTGTTTTTT.

This clone was detected only once. The V gene is TRBV29-1, the J gene TRBJ1-1, with D possibly matching TRBD1 (5 bases). The CDR3 contains 11 residues. The germline V gene encodes CDR1 SQVTM and CDR2 ANQGSEA. V lost 6 bases, J lost 10 bases, and 15 bases lay in between. CDR3 sequence reads: CSVAGYLGAFF. The CDR3 DNA is TGCAGCGTCGCAGGGTACTTAGGAGCTTTCTTT.

The chain has TRBV11-2 and TRBJ1-6; 8 bases fit TRBD1. V trimming: 4 bases; J trimming: 4 bases; junction bases outside the gene matches: 9. The CDR3 consists of 17 residues. Looked up from germline, CDR1 is SGHAT and CDR2 is FQNNGV. CDR3 in DNA: TGTGCCAGCAGCTATGGACCGGGACAGGCATATAATTCACCCCTCCACTTT. This gives the protein CASSYGPGQAYNSPLHF.